This TCR beta chain was observed in a study of Ad26.COV2.S vaccination and SARS-CoV-2 variants. Background on the study: Of the COV1001 trial arms, the Ad26.COV2.S arm included the donor.

Germline values: CDR1 SGHTA, CDR2 FQGTGA. The J segment lost 0 bases and the V segment lost 6 bases, leaving 8 bases of the junction unmatched. The length of the CDR3 is 17 residues. Treatment in this sample: about 20 received Ad26.COV2.S at low or high dose, single or two shots; about 5 received placebo; per-sample allocation not given. Day 63 after the first vaccine or placebo injection was the time point for sampling. Some clones are missing from TCRdb's copy, which holds only in-frame ones; the method was immunoSEQ multiplex PCR. The repertoire includes 250,000 or so clones, around 88% of them detected once, and nearly 3% sits in the top ten.

The rearrangement joins TRBV7-3 to TRBJ2-6; 7 bases align to TRBD1. This TCR came from a person between 18 and 65 years old who received the Ad26.COV2.S COVID-19 vaccine or a placebo. The input for sequencing was peripheral blood, taken in a trial of Ad26.COV2.S vaccine versus placebo. DNA for the CDR3: TGTGCCAGCAGACCAGGACAGGTTCCCTCTGGGGCCAACGTCCTGACTTTC. The encoded protein is CASRPGQVPSGANVLTF.